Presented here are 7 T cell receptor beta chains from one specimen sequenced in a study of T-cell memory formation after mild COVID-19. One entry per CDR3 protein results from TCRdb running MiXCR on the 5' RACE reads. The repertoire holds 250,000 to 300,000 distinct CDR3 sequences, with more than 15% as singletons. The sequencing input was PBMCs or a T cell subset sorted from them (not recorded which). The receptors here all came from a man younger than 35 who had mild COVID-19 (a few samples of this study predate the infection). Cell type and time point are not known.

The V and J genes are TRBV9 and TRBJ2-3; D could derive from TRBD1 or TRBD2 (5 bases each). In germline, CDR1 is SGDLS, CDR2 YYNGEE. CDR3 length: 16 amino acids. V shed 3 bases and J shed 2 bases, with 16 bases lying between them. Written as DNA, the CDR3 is TGTGCCAGCAGCGCGCGCCCGTCCGGGACCACAGATACGCAGTATTTT. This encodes CASSARPSGTTDTQYF.

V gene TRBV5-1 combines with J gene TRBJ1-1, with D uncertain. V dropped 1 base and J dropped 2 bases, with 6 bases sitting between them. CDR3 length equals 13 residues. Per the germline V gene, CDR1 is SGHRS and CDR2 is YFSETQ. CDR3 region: CASSLFFNTEAFF. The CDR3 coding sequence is TGCGCCAGCAGCTTGTTTTTTAACACTGAAGCTTTCTTT.

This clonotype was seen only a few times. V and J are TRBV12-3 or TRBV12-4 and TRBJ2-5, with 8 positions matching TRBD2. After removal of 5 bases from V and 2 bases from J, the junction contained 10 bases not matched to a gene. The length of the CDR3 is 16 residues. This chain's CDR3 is CASSLWAGGEQETQYF. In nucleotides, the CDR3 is TGTGCCAGCAGTCTGTGGGCCGGGGGGGAACAAGAGACCCAGTACTTC.

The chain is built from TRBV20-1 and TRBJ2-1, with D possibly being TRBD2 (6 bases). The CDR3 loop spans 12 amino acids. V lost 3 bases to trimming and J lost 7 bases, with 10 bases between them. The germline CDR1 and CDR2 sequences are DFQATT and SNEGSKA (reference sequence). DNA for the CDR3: TGCAGTGCTAGTGGTGCGGGGAATGAGCAGTTCTTC. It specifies CSASGAGNEQFF.

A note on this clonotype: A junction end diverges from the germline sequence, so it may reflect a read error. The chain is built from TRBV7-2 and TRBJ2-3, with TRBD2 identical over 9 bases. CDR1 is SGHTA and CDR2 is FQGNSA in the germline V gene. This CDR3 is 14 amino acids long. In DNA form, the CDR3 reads TGTGCCAGCAGCTACGGGACTAGCAGAGATACGCAGTATTTT. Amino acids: CASSYGTSRDTQYF.

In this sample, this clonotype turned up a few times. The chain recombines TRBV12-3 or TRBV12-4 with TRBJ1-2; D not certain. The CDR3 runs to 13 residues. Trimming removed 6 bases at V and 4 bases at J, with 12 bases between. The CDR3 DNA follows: TGTGCCAGCAGAGCCGGGAGGCCCTATGGCTACACCTTC. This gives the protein CASRAGRPYGYTF.

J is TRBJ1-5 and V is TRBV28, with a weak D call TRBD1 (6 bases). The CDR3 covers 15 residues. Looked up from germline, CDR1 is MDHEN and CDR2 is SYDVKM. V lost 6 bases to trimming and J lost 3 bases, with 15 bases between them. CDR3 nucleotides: TGTGCCAGCAGCCGAGGGGGGGCGGACAATCAGCCCCAGCATTTT. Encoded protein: CASSRGGADNQPQHF.